These 10 T cell receptor beta chains were sequenced from one sample in a study of CD4 T cells in relation to SARS-CoV-2 and coronaviruses. For these TCRs, the target antigens are not known. Data came from immunoSEQ multiplex PCR; TCRdb stores just in-frame clones and leaves some out. The sample lists under 30,000 clones; less than 80% were seen once. The unexposed donors gave CD4+ T cells in about 2011-2018, prior to COVID-19. The cells were cultured for under twelve days before CD4+ T cells were isolated. Sample: CD4+ T cells from PBMCs, cultured in vitro. The receptors come from a human donor in good health.

Only a few counts were recorded for this clone. The chain combines TRBV5-4 with TRBJ1-2, with no clear D. Germline lookup yields CDR1 SGHNT and CDR2 YYREEE (reference sequence). The V end was cut by 4 bases, the J end by 7 bases, with 20 bases between. There are 15 residues in the CDR3. In nucleotides, the CDR3 is TGTGCCAGCAGCCAACCCCTCTCGGGAATTTCTGGCTACACCTTC. It yields the protein CASSQPLSGISGYTF.

The chain is built from TRBV6-1 and TRBJ2-7, with D hard to call. Germline V lookup: CDR1 MNHNS, CDR2 SASEGT. The CDR3 has 15 residues. The germline V and J ends were trimmed by 0 bases and 1 base, with 10 bases remaining between them. CDR3 nucleotide sequence: TGTGCCAGCAGTGAAGCACTAATCGGGTCCTACGAGCAGTACTTC. Its protein product is CASSEALIGSYEQYF.

V and J are TRBV5-1 and TRBJ1-1; 9 nucleotides match TRBD1. The germline V gene encodes CDR1 SGHRS and CDR2 YFSETQ. V lost 3 bases and J lost 3; bases outside the gene matches: 3. The CDR3 has 14 residues. As DNA, the CDR3 is TGCGCCAGCAGCTCACAGGGGGCCGACACTGAAGCTTTCTTT. Amino acids: CASSSQGADTEAFF.

The chain is built from TRBV18 and TRBJ1-3, with D possibly being TRBD1 (5 bases). V lost 3 bases to trimming and J lost 0 bases, with 15 bases between them. The CDR3 length is 17 residues. Per germline, CDR1 KGHSH and CDR2 LQKENI. The CDR3 bases are TGTGCCAGCTCACCTGTCGGGGGACGGGGCTCTGGAAACACCATATATTTT. It is translated as CASSPVGGRGSGNTIYF.

The chain couples TRBV19 to TRBJ1-3; maybe TRBD1 (5 bases). CDR3 size: 15 residues. The V gene's germline CDR1 is LNHDA and CDR2 SQIVND (reference sequence). V was shortened by 3 bases and J by 3 bases, with 12 bases between the two germline ends. Written as DNA, the CDR3 is TGTGCCAGTAGTATGGGGCAGAGCCTTGGAAACACCATATATTTT. Residues: CASSMGQSLGNTIYF.

V is TRBV5-6 and J is TRBJ1-5, with TRBD1 matching over 7 bases. Per germline, CDR1 SGHDT and CDR2 YYEEEE. The CDR3 spans 16 residues. After removal of 0 bases from V and 4 bases from J, the junction contained 7 bases not matched to a gene. This CDR3 reads CASSLGRTGVNQPQHF. The CDR3 nucleotides read TGTGCCAGCAGCTTGGGGCGGACAGGAGTGAATCAGCCCCAGCATTTT.

The chain links TRBV4-1 to TRBJ2-6; TRBD2 is a possible D gene (5 bases). From germline, CDR1 is MGHRA and CDR2 YSYEKL. The V end was cut by 4 bases, the J end by 0 bases, with 22 bases between. CDR3 length equals 20 residues. CDR3 residues: CASSRTKPDHTSSGANVLTF. CDR3 bases: TGCGCCAGCAGCCGCACCAAACCCGATCATACTAGCTCTGGGGCCAACGTCCTGACTTTC.

Sample share makes this clone medium-sized (0.01 to 0.1%). V and J are TRBV2 and TRBJ1-3; 7 bases agree with TRBD1. V was clipped by 7 bases and J by 6 bases; unmatched bases: 9. The CDR3 runs to 14 residues. Germline CDR1 SNHLY, CDR2 FYNNEI. CDR3 protein: CASTTDRVQNTIYF. The CDR3 DNA follows: TGTGCCAGCACAACCGACAGGGTTCAAAACACCATATATTTT.

The J gene is TRBJ2-6, the V gene TRBV30; tentative D call: TRBD1 (6 bases). The germline V gene has CDR1 GTSNPN and CDR2 SVGIG (reference sequence). V dropped 3 bases and J dropped 7 bases, with 10 bases sitting between them. The CDR3 runs to 13 residues. For the CDR3, the DNA is TGTGCCTGGAGGCCAGGGGTAGCCAACGTCCTGACTTTC. Residues: CAWRPGVANVLTF.

J is TRBJ2-7 and V is TRBV14; 7 bases align to TRBD2. The CDR3 totals 13 residues. CDR1 SGHDN and CDR2 FVKESK come from the germline V gene. V lost 2 bases to trimming and J lost 5 bases; unmatched junction nucleotides: 3. In DNA, the CDR3 is TGTGCCAGCAGCCAACAGGCGGGGGACGAGCAGTACTTC. Translated, it gives CASSQQAGDEQYF. Full variable domain (rest looked up from reference TRBV14 and TRBJ2-7): EAGVTQFPSHSVIEKGQTVTLRCDPISGHDNLYWYRRVMGKEIKFLLHFVKESKQDESGMPNNRFLAERTGGTYSTLKVQPAELEDSGVYFCASSQQAGDEQYFGPGTRLTVT.